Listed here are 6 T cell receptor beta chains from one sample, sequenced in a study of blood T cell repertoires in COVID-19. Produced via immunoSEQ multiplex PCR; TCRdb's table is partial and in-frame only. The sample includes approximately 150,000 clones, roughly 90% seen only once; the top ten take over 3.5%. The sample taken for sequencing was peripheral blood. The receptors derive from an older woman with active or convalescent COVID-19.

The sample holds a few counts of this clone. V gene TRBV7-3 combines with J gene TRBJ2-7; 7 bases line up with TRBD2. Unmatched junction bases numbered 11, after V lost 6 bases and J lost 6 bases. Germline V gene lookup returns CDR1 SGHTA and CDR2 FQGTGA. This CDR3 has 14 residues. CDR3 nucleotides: TGTGCCAGCAGTGTAGCGGGCCCCTCGACCGAGCAGTACTTC. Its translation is CASSVAGPSTEQYF.

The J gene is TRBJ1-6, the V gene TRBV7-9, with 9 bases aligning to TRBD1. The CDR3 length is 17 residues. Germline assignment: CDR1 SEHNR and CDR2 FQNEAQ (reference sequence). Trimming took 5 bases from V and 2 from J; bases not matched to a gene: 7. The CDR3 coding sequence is TGTGCCAGCAGCCTCGGCACAGGGGGCACCTATAATTCACCCCTCCACTTT. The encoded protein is CASSLGTGGTYNSPLHF.

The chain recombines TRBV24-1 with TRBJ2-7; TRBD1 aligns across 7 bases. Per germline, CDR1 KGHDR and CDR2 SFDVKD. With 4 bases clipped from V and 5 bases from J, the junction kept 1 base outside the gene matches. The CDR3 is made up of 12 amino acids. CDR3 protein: CATSETGNEQYF. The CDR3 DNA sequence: TGTGCCACCAGTGAGACAGGGAACGAGCAGTACTTC.

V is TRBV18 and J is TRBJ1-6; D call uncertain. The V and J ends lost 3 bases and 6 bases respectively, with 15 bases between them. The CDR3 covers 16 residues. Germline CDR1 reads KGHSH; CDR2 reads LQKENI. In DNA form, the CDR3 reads TGTGCCAGCTCACCGCGGGCTCCAGACTTTAATTCACCCCTCCACTTT. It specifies CASSPRAPDFNSPLHF.

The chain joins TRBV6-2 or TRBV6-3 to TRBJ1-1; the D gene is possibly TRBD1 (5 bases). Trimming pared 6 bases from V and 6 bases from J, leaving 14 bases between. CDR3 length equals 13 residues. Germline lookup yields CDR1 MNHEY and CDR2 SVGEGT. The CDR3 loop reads CASSSRVLAEAFF. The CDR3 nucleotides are TGTGCCAGCAGCTCCAGGGTACTCGCTGAAGCTTTCTTT.

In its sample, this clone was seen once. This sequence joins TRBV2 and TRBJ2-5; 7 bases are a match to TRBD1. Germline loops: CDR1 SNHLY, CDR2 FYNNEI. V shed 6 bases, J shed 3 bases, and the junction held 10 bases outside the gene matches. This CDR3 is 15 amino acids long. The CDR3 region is CASRFNTGTEETQYF. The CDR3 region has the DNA TGTGCCAGCAGATTCAATACCGGGACAGAAGAGACCCAGTACTTC.